Each of the 2 T cell receptor beta chains below was sequenced from the same sample in a study of cytomegalovirus exposure and HLA in healthy donors. Primers for the PCR totalled 60 Vbeta and 13 Jbeta. Sequenced by immunoSEQ multiplex PCR; TCRdb stores in-frame clones only, minus some. The sample carries about 190,000 clones, 80% to 85% recorded once. Sequencing was done on a sample of PBMCs. These receptors were collected from a woman aged 25-40 years in good health and CMV-seronegative.

This rearrangement joins TRBV28 to TRBJ1-4; 7 nucleotides align to TRBD1. The CDR3 covers 14 residues. With 3 bases clipped from V and 8 bases from J, the junction kept 6 bases outside the gene matches. Germline assignment: CDR1 MDHEN and CDR2 SYDVKM. As DNA, the CDR3 is TGTGCCAGCAGTTTTATTCGGGACAGAGAAAAACTGTTTTTT. Amino acid sequence: CASSFIRDREKLFF.

The V gene is TRBV25-1, the J gene TRBJ2-2, with D possibly matching TRBD2 (6 bases). This CDR3 has 16 amino acids. Germline CDR1 and CDR2: MGHDK and SYGVNS. V lost 5 bases to trimming and J lost 4 bases, with 17 bases between them. The CDR3 DNA is TGTGCCAGCAGTCGGCCTCGCAACGGGGGCACCGGGGAGCTGTTTTTT. Translating gives CASSRPRNGGTGELFF.